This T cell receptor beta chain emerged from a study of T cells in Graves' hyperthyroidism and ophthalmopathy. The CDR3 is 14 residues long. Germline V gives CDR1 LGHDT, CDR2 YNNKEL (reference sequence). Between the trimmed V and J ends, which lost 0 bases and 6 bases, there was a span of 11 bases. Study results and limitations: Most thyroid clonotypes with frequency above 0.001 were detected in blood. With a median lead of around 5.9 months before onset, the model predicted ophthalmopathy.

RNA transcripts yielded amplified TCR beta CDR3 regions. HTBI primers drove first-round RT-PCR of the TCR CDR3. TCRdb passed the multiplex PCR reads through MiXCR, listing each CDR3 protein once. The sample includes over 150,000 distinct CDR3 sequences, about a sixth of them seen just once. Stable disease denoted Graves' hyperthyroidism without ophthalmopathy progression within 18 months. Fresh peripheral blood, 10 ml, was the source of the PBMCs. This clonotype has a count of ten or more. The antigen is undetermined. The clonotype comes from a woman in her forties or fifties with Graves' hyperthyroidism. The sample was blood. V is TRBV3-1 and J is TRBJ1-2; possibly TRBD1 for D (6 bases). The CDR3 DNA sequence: TGTGCCAGCAGCCAAGATCAACAGGGTAATGGCTACACCTTC. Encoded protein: CASSQDQQGNGYTF.